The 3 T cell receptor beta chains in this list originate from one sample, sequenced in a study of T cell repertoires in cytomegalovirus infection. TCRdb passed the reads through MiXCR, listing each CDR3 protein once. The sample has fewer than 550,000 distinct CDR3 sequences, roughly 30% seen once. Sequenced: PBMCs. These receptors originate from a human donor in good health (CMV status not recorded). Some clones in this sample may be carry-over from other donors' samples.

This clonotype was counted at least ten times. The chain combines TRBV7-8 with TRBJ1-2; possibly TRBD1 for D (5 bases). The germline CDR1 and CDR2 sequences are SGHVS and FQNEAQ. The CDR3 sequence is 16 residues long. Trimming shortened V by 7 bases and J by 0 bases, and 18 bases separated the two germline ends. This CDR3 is CASTSKWDHTNYGYTF. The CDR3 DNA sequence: TGTGCCAGCACCTCCAAGTGGGACCATACTAACTATGGCTACACCTTC.

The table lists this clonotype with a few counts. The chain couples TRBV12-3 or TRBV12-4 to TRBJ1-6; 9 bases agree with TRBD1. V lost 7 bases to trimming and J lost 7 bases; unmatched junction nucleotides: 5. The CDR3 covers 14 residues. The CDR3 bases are TGTGCCAGCACCGCCGGGACAGGGAATTCACCCCTCCACTTT. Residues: CASTAGTGNSPLHF.

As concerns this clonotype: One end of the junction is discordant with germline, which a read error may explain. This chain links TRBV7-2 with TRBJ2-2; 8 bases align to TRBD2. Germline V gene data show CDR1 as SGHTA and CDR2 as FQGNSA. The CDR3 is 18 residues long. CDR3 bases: TGTGCCAGCGGCTTAGTGCGGGGGGCCCGCTCGAACACCGGGGAGCTGTTTTTT. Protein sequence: CASGLVRGARSNTGELFF. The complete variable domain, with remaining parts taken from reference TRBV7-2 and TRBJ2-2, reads GAGVSQSPSNKVTEKGKDVELRCDPISGHTALYWYRQSLGQGLEFLIYFQGNSAPDKSGLPSDRFSAERTGGSVSTLTIQRTQQEDSAVYLCASGLVRGARSNTGELFFGEGSRLTVL.